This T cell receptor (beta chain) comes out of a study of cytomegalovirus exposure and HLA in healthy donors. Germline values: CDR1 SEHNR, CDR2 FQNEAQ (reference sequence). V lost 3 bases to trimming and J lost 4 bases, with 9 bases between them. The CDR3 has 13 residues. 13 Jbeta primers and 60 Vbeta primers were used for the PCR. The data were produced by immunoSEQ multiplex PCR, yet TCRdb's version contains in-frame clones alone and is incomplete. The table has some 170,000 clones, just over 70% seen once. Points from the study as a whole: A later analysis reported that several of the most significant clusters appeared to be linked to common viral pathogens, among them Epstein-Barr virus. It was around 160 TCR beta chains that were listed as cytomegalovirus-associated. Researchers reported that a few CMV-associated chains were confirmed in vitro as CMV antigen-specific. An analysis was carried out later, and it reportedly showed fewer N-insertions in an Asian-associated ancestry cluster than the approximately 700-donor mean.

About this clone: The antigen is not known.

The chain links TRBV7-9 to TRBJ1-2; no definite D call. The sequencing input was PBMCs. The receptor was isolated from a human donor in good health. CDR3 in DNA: TGTGCCAGCAGCTTGGCCGTCGTCTATGGCTACACCTTC. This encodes CASSLAVVYGYTF.